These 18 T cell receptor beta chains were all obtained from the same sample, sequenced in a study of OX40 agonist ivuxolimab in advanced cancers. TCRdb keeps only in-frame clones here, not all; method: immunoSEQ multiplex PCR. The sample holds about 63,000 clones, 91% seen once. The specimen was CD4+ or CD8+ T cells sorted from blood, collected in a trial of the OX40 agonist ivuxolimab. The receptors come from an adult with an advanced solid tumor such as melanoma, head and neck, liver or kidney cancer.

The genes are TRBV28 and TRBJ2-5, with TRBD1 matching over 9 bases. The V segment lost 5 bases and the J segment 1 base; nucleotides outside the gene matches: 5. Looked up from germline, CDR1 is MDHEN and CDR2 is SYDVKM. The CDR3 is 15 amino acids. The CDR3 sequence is CASSPGTGLQETQYF. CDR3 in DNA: TGTGCCAGCAGTCCAGGGACAGGGCTCCAAGAGACCCAGTACTTC.

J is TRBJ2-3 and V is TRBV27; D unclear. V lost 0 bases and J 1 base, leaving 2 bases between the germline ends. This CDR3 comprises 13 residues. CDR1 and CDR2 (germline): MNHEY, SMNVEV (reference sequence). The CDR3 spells CASSLSRTDTQYF. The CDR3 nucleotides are TGTGCCAGCAGTTTATCCCGCACAGATACGCAGTATTTT.

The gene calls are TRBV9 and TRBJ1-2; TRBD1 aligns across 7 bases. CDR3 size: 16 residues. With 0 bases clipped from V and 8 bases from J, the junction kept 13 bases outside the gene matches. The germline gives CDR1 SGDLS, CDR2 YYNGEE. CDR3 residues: CASSVAGTASFGGYTF. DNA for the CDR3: TGTGCCAGCAGCGTAGCTGGGACAGCCTCTTTTGGAGGCTACACCTTC.

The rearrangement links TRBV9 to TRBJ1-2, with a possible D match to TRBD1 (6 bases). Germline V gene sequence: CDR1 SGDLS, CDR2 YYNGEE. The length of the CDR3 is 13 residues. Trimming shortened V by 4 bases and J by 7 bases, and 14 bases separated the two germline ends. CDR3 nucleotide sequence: TGTGCCAGCAGCTCTCGACAGGCAGGTGGCTACACCTTC. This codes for CASSSRQAGGYTF.

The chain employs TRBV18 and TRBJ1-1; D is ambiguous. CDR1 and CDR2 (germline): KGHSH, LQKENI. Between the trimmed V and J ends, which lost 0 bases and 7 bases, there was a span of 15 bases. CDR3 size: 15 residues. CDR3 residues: CASSPPVAAVNEAFF. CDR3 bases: TGTGCCAGCTCACCACCGGTAGCAGCTGTAAATGAAGCTTTCTTT.

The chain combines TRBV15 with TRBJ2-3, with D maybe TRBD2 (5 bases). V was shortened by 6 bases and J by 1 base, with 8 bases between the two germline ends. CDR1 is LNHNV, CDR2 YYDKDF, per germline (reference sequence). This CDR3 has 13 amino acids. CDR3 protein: CATSSAGTDTQYF. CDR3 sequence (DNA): TGTGCCACCAGTAGCGCCGGCACAGATACGCAGTATTTT.

The CDR3 loop is CASSLYTGNTEAFF. The DNA for the CDR3 is TGTGCCAGCAGTTTATACACAGGGAACACTGAAGCTTTCTTT. This chain uses TRBV27 with TRBJ1-1; TRBD1 might be the D (5 bases). Germline V gene sequence: CDR1 MNHEY, CDR2 SMNVEV (reference sequence). V gave up 1 base and J gave up 1 base, with 7 bases separating them. The CDR3 is 14 amino acids.

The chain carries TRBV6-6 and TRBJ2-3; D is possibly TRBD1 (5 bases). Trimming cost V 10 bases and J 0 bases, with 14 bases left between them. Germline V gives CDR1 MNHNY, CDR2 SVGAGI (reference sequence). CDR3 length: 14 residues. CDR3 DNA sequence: TGTGCCACCAACTCGGCAGGGAGCACAGATACGCAGTATTTT. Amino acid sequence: CATNSAGSTDTQYF.

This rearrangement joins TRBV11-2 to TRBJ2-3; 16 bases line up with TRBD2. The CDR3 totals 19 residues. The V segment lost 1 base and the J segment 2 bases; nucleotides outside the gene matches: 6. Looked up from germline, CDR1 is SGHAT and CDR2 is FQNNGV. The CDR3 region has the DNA TGTGCCAGCAGCTTAGGAGGGACTAGCGGGAGGGGGTACACAGATACGCAGTATTTT. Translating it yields CASSLGGTSGRGYTDTQYF.

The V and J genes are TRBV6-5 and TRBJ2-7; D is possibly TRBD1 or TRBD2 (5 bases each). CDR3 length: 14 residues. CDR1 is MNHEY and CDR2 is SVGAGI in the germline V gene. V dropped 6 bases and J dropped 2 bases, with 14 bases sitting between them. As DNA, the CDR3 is TGTGCCAGCAGGGACACGGGATTAACCTACGAGCAGTACTTC. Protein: CASRDTGLTYEQYF.

The CDR3 DNA is TGTGCCAGCAGTTTAAGGTCCACAGGCAATGAGCAGTTCTTC. Translation gives CASSLRSTGNEQFF. The rearrangement uses TRBV27 and TRBJ2-1, with a weak D call TRBD1 (5 bases). The germline V gene has CDR1 MNHEY and CDR2 SMNVEV (reference sequence). The CDR3 covers 14 residues. Trimming cost V 2 bases and J 6 bases, with 11 bases left between them.

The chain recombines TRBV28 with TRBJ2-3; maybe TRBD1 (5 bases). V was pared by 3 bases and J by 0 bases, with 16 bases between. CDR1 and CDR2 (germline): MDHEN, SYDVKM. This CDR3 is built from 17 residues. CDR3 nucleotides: TGTGCCAGCAGTTTTGGGGCCCTTGCCGTCAGCACAGATACGCAGTATTTT. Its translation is CASSFGALAVSTDTQYF.

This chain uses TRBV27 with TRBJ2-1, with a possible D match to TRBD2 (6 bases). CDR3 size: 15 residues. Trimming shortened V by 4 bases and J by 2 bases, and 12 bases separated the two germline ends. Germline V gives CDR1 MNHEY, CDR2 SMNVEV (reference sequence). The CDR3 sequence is CASSYGGFPYNEQFF. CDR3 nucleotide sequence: TGTGCCAGCAGTTATGGGGGGTTTCCCTACAATGAGCAGTTCTTC.

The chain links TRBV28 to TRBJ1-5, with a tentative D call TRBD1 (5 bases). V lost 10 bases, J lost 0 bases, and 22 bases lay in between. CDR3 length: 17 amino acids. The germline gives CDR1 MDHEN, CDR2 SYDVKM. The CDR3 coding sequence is TGTGCCACCAGCAGGGTCATCGGCGGGTATAGCAATCAGCCCCAGCATTTT. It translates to CATSRVIGGYSNQPQHF.

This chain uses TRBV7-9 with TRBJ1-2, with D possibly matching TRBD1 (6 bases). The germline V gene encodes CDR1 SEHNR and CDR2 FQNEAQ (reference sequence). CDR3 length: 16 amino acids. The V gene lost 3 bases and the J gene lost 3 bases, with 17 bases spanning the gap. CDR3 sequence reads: CASSFPPTGNYYGYTF. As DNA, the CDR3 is TGTGCCAGCAGCTTCCCTCCGACAGGCAACTACTATGGCTACACCTTC.

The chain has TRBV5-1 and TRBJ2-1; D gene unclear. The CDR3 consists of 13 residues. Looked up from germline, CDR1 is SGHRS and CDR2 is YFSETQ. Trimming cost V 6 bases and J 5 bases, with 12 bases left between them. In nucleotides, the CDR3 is TGCGCCAGCACAAGAGCTACCAACAATGAGCAGTTCTTC. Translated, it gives CASTRATNNEQFF. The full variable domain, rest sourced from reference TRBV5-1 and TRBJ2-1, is KAGVTQTPRYLIKTRGQQVTLSCSPISGHRSVSWYQQTPGQGLQFLFEYFSETQRNKGNFPGRFSGRQFSNSRSEMNVSTLELGDSALYLCASTRATNNEQFFGPGTRLTVL.

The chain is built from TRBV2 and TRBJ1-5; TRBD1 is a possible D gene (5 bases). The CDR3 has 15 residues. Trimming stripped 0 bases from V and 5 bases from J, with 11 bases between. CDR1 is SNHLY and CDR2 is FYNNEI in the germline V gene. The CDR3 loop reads CASSEARGGDQPQHF. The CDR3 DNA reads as TGTGCCAGCAGTGAAGCCCGGGGGGGAGATCAGCCCCAGCATTTT.

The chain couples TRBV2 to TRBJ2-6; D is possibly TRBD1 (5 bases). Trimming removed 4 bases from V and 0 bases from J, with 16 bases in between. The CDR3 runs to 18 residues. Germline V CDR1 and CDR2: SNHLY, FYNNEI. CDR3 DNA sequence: TGTGCCAGCAGTGGACCCGTTGACAGATTCTCTGGGGCCAACGTCCTGACTTTC. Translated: CASSGPVDRFSGANVLTF.